Below, 32 T cell receptor beta chains from the same sample are listed, as sequenced in a study of post-analysis software for immune sequencing data. These receptors' targets are unknown. Unique molecular identifiers featured in each of the TCR beta cDNA libraries. MiXCR was run by TCRdb on the PCR reads, yielding one entry per CDR3 protein. The sample holds a few hundred thousand distinct CDR3 sequences, roughly 34% seen once. Study observations and caveats: Four or five TRBV segments were significantly more frequent in patients than in controls. TRBV5-6, TRBV5-1 and TRBV20-1 were among these segments.

The sequencing sample was made of blood. These receptors were collected from a girl aged 2-17 years with multiple sclerosis.

This clonotype came up a few times. CDR3 sequence: CASSSRGTGAEAFF. The CDR3 DNA follows: TGTGCCAGCAGTTCCCGCGGGACAGGGGCTGAAGCTTTCTTT. The rearrangement joins TRBV6-1 to TRBJ1-1, with 10 positions matching TRBD1. The CDR3 totals 14 residues. Germline V gives CDR1 MNHNS, CDR2 SASEGT. With 5 bases clipped from V and 6 bases from J, the junction kept 6 bases outside the gene matches.

This clonotype was seen ten or more times. This chain links TRBV6-5 with TRBJ2-1, with D perhaps matching TRBD2 (5 bases). This CDR3 is 13 amino acids long. CDR1 MNHEY and CDR2 SVGAGI come from the germline V gene. The V gene lost 4 bases and the J gene lost 8 bases, with 12 bases spanning the gap. The CDR3 sequence is CASSFGLRDEQFF. The CDR3 DNA follows: TGTGCCAGCAGTTTTGGGCTGCGGGATGAGCAGTTCTTC.

V is TRBV6-9 and J is TRBJ1-5; D is perhaps TRBD1 (5 bases). Germline V CDR1 and CDR2: MNHGY, SVAAGI. With 5 bases removed from V and 4 bases from J, the gap between germline ends came to 21 bases. This CDR3 is 17 amino acids long. CDR3 in amino acids: CASSLQRGRRVNQPQHF. CDR3 bases: TGTGCCAGCAGTCTGCAACGGGGCAGGAGAGTAAATCAGCCCCAGCATTTT.

The CDR3 region has the DNA TGTGCCAGCAGCCAAGATCTTCGAGGCAAACTGTTTTTT. Amino acids: CASSQDLRGKLFF. The chain employs TRBV3-1 and TRBJ1-4; D unclear. Trimming removed 0 bases from V and 11 bases from J, with 10 bases in between. The germline CDR1 and CDR2 sequences are LGHDT and YNNKEL (reference sequence). This CDR3 comprises 13 residues.

The chain uses TRBV9 and TRBJ1-4; maybe TRBD1 (5 bases). CDR3 length: 16 residues. V gave up 0 bases and J gave up 1 base, with 10 bases separating them. In germline, CDR1 is SGDLS, CDR2 YYNGEE. The DNA for the CDR3 is TGTGCCAGCAGCGTAGGTGGGGGAGGAACTAATGAAAAACTGTTTTTT. Translation gives CASSVGGGGTNEKLFF.

This chain uses TRBV25-1 with TRBJ2-5; TRBD1 agrees at 8 bases. CDR1 MGHDK and CDR2 SYGVNS come from the germline V gene. This CDR3 has 16 residues. The V gene end was trimmed by 2 bases and the J gene end by 4 bases; junction bases not matched to a gene: 9. CDR3 in amino acids: CASSEATRGRRETQYF. The CDR3 bases are TGTGCCAGCAGTGAAGCAACCAGGGGGCGCAGAGAGACCCAGTACTTC. The full variable domain, completed using reference TRBV25-1 and TRBJ2-5, is EADIYQTPRYLVIGTGKKITLECSQTMGHDKMYWYQQDPGMELHLIHYSYGVNSTEKGDLSSESTVSRIRTEHFPLTLESARPSHTSQYLCASSEATRGRRETQYFGPGTRLLVL.

This clonotype was seen a handful of times. The V call is TRBV7-9, the J call TRBJ2-2; TRBD1 matches at 8 bases. The CDR3 runs to 15 residues. Unmatched junction bases numbered 6, after V lost 5 bases and J lost 4 bases. Germline V gene lookup returns CDR1 SEHNR and CDR2 FQNEAQ (reference sequence). The CDR3 nucleotides read TGTGCCAGCAGCCCAGACAGGGGAAGCACCGGGGAGCTGTTTTTT. It codes for CASSPDRGSTGELFF.

The V call is TRBV6-1, the J call TRBJ2-6, with D hard to call. V lost 6 bases and J 2 bases, leaving 17 bases between the germline ends. Germline CDR1 and CDR2: MNHNS and SASEGT. This CDR3 has 17 residues. The CDR3 spells CASSREGDVPGANVLTF. CDR3 nucleotides: TGTGCCAGCAGCCGCGAAGGAGACGTCCCTGGGGCCAACGTCCTGACTTTC.

The chain recombines TRBV5-4 with TRBJ2-3, with D possibly matching TRBD2 (5 bases). V was pared by 5 bases and J by 0 bases, with 16 bases between. CDR3 size: 16 residues. Germline CDR1 reads SGHNT; CDR2 reads YYREEE (reference sequence). For the CDR3, the DNA is TGTGCCAGCAGAGACGGACCGGGGATTAGCACAGATACGCAGTATTTT. It encodes CASRDGPGISTDTQYF.

This clonotype was detected only a few times. The chain carries TRBV11-3 and TRBJ2-1; 9 nucleotides align to TRBD2. CDR1 and CDR2 from the germline V gene are SGHNT and YENEEA. V shed 1 base, J shed 1 base, and the junction held 2 bases outside the gene matches. The CDR3 sequence is 16 residues long. In nucleotides, the CDR3 is TGTGCCAGCAGCTTAGTAGCGGGGGTATCCTACAATGAGCAGTTCTTC. This sequence encodes CASSLVAGVSYNEQFF.

The chain joins TRBV7-2 to TRBJ2-5; D possibly corresponds to TRBD2 (6 bases). The CDR3 totals 14 residues. The germline V gene encodes CDR1 SGHTA and CDR2 FQGNSA. The V gene lost 8 bases and the J gene lost 5 bases, with 18 bases spanning the gap. CDR3 sequence (DNA): TGTGCCAGCCCCCCTCGGGGGTGGGGGGAGACCCAGTACTTC. Protein product: CASPPRGWGETQYF.

There are a few counts of this clonotype. This chain connects TRBV7-9 to TRBJ1-2; perhaps TRBD1 as D (5 bases). Germline V gene sequence: CDR1 SEHNR, CDR2 FQNEAQ (reference sequence). Trimming took off 2 bases at V and 6 bases at J, with 7 bases between the two ends. The CDR3 totals 12 residues. CDR3 sequence reads: CASSLRGNGYTF. As DNA, the CDR3 is TGTGCCAGCAGCTTACGGGGGAATGGCTACACCTTC. Looking up the rest from reference TRBV7-9 and TRBJ1-2 gives the full variable domain: DTGVSQNPRHKITKRGQNVTFRCDPISEHNRLYWYRQTLGQGPEFLTYFQNEAQLEKSRLLSDRFSAERPKGSFSTLEIQRTEQGDSAMYLCASSLRGNGYTFGSGTRLTVV.

There are a few counts of this clonotype. The chain joins TRBV5-1 to TRBJ2-5; possible D gene TRBD2, 5 bases. Germline assignment: CDR1 SGHRS and CDR2 YFSETQ. Trimming took 0 bases from V and 1 from J, leaving 13 bases between them. This CDR3 has 16 amino acids. The CDR3, as DNA: TGCGCCAGCAGCTTGGATGCGGGTGCGGGCCAAGAGACCCAGTACTTC. This gives the protein CASSLDAGAGQETQYF.

This clonotype was detected once. The chain joins TRBV29-1 to TRBJ1-2; TRBD1 is a possible D gene (6 bases). The V end was cut by 4 bases, the J end by 8 bases, with 14 bases between. Germline assignment: CDR1 SQVTM and CDR2 ANQGSEA. The CDR3 contains 12 residues. Here the CDR3 reads CSVGGGGGGYTF. CDR3 nucleotides: TGCAGCGTTGGTGGGGGCGGTGGAGGCTACACCTTC.

This clonotype was observed a few times. V gene TRBV20-1 combines with J gene TRBJ2-7; 8 bases align to TRBD2. The ends lost 3 bases at V and 4 bases at J; junction bases unmatched: 11. Per germline, CDR1 DFQATT and CDR2 SNEGSKA (reference sequence). The CDR3 covers 15 residues. The CDR3 coding sequence is TGCAGTGCTAGGAGTATAGTAGCGGGGAATTACGAGCAGTACTTC. Protein: CSARSIVAGNYEQYF.

The chain links TRBV15 to TRBJ2-5; D is perhaps TRBD1 or TRBD2 (6 bases each). The V gene lost 4 bases and the J gene lost 1 base, with 13 bases spanning the gap. Germline CDR1 LNHNV, CDR2 YYDKDF (reference sequence). The CDR3 is 15 amino acids. The CDR3 here is CATSNGGRLQETQYF. The CDR3 DNA reads TGTGCCACCAGCAATGGGGGGCGCCTCCAAGAGACCCAGTACTTC.

This clonotype was counted ten times or more. The chain recombines TRBV7-3 with TRBJ1-2; 8 bases fit TRBD1. There are 14 residues in the CDR3. Per the germline V gene, CDR1 is SGHTA and CDR2 is FQGTGA. Trimming took 2 bases from V and 8 from J; bases not matched to a gene: 7. Written as DNA, the CDR3 is TGTGCCAGCAGCTTAGGCCCAGGGGGCGACGGCTACACCTTC. Its translation is CASSLGPGGDGYTF.

This clonotype was counted ten times or more. The chain employs TRBV7-2 and TRBJ2-7; D is undetermined. Germline lookup yields CDR1 SGHTA and CDR2 FQGNSA. The CDR3 contains 14 residues. Trimming pared 0 bases from V and 1 base from J, leaving 7 bases between. In nucleotides, the CDR3 is TGTGCCAGCAGCTTAGCTTCGTCGTCCTACGAGCAGTACTTC. Translation: CASSLASSSYEQYF.

This clonotype was seen only a few times. The chain carries TRBV27 and TRBJ2-5; 13 positions agree with TRBD2. The germline V gene has CDR1 MNHEY and CDR2 SMNVEV (reference sequence). Trimming took 2 bases from V and 2 from J; bases not matched to a gene: 11. The CDR3 sequence is 19 residues long. The CDR3 DNA reads as TGTGCCAGCAGTTTAGCCCCCGGACTAGCGGGGGCCCTACAAGAGACCCAGTACTTC. This translates into CASSLAPGLAGALQETQYF.

As concerns this clonotype: At one of its ends the junction is not consistent with the germline gene, which may arise from a read error. J is TRBJ2-7 and V is TRBV11-2; 12 bases map to TRBD1. Matching the DNA end better, TRBJ2-5 makes the J call doubtful. This CDR3 has 15 residues. Looked up from germline, CDR1 is SGHAT and CDR2 is FQNNGV. CDR3: CTSSGGTGGRETQYF. The CDR3 nucleotides read TGTACCAGCAGCGGAGGGACAGGGGGCAGAGAGACCCAGTACTTC.

This clonotype was recorded a few times. This rearrangement joins TRBV20-1 to TRBJ2-7, with D maybe TRBD1 (7 bases). Between the trimmed V and J ends, which lost 4 bases and 4 bases, there was a span of 23 bases. CDR3 size: 16 residues. Germline V CDR1 and CDR2: DFQATT, SNEGSKA (reference sequence). The CDR3 region is CSATIPVGGGSYEQYF. Here the CDR3 DNA reads TGCAGTGCTACCATTCCTGTTGGAGGGGGCTCATACGAGCAGTACTTC.

This clonotype was picked up a small number of times. The chain joins TRBV6-5 to TRBJ1-2; 8 bases are a match to TRBD1. J was trimmed by 4 bases and V by 6 bases; bases with no gene match: 10. Germline V gene data show CDR1 as MNHEY and CDR2 as SVGAGI. This CDR3 is 15 amino acids long. CDR3 in amino acids: CASSDLGGTGYGYTF. CDR3 in DNA: TGTGCCAGCAGCGATTTGGGAGGGACAGGCTATGGCTACACCTTC.

The gene calls are TRBV11-2 and TRBJ2-5, with TRBD2 identical over 11 bases. Losses at the gene ends were 4 bases for V and 3 bases for J; bases not matched to a gene: 4. CDR3 length equals 15 residues. Per germline, CDR1 SGHAT and CDR2 FQNNGV. CDR3 sequence (DNA): TGTGCCAGCAGCTCGACTAGCGGGGCGGAAGAGACCCAGTACTTC. Amino acids: CASSSTSGAEETQYF.

This clonotype has a count of ten or more. The chain combines TRBV5-1 with TRBJ2-7, with D uncertain. From germline, CDR1 is SGHRS and CDR2 YFSETQ. This CDR3 contains 14 residues. Trimming pared 4 bases from V and 2 bases from J, leaving 13 bases between. Here the CDR3 DNA reads TGCGCCAGCAGCCCTCTGGACGGACCCTACGAGCAGTACTTC. Translated, it gives CASSPLDGPYEQYF.

This clonotype was picked up a small number of times. The rearrangement links TRBV6-5 to TRBJ2-7, with no clear D. Between the trimmed V and J ends, which lost 4 bases and 3 bases, there was a span of 16 bases. The CDR3 is 15 residues long. Germline V gene data show CDR1 as MNHEY and CDR2 as SVGAGI. CDR3 coding DNA: TGTGCCAGCAGTTCCGATTCCGGGCTCTTCTACGAGCAGTACTTC. It encodes CASSSDSGLFYEQYF.

This clonotype was seen repeatedly, ten times or more. CDR3 region: CASSPWDRGLYF. CDR3 nucleotides: TGTGCCAGCAGTCCTTGGGACAGGGGTTTGTACTTC. V is TRBV12-3 or TRBV12-4 and J is TRBJ2-5, with 10 bases that match TRBD1. The trim removed 5 bases at V and 13 bases at J, leaving 7 bases unmatched. The CDR3 is 12 residues long.

This clonotype was counted many times. This chain links TRBV20-1 with TRBJ2-5; no clear D. The CDR3 covers 12 residues. Germline V CDR1 and CDR2: DFQATT, SNEGSKA (reference sequence). Trimming took 0 bases from V and 0 from J, leaving 2 bases between them. This CDR3 reads CSARDNQETQYF. The CDR3, as DNA: TGCAGTGCTAGAGATAACCAAGAGACCCAGTACTTC.

This clonotype occurred many times. The chain uses TRBV12-3 or TRBV12-4 and TRBJ2-6, with unresolved D. V lost 5 bases and J lost 2, with 4 bases in between. The CDR3 loop spans 13 amino acids. The CDR3 is CASSQPGANVLTF. Written as DNA, the CDR3 is TGTGCCAGCAGTCAACCTGGGGCCAACGTCCTGACTTTC.

The rearrangement uses TRBV15 and TRBJ2-4, with 9 bases lining up with TRBD2. Germline CDR1 reads LNHNV; CDR2 reads YYDKDF (reference sequence). The length of the CDR3 is 15 residues. Trimming at V came to 8 bases and at J to 13 bases, leaving 18 bases not matched to a gene. The CDR3 loop reads CATHKRGAGGNEQYF. The CDR3 DNA reads as TGTGCCACCCATAAGCGGGGGGCGGGTGGAAATGAGCAGTACTTC.

In DNA form, the CDR3 reads TGTGCCAGCAGTTTATTCTTAACCGGGGAGCTGTTTTTT. This translates into CASSLFLTGELFF. The rearrangement links TRBV28 to TRBJ2-2; D remains unclear. The V gene lost 1 base and the J gene lost 5 bases, with 5 bases spanning the gap. CDR1 MDHEN and CDR2 SYDVKM come from the germline V gene. The CDR3 contains 13 residues.

This clonotype was detected a few times. This chain's CDR3 is CSASLEVDTQYF. The CDR3 DNA is TGCAGTGCTAGTCTCGAGGTGGATACGCAGTATTTT. The chain uses TRBV20-1 and TRBJ2-3; D uncertain. Germline V CDR1 and CDR2: DFQATT, SNEGSKA (reference sequence). This CDR3 has 12 amino acids. Between the trimmed V and J ends, which lost 3 bases and 6 bases, there was a span of 10 bases.

This clonotype has just a few counts. The chain couples TRBV20-1 to TRBJ1-5, with 7 positions matching TRBD1. This CDR3 is built from 15 residues. Trimming at V came to 0 bases and at J to 2 bases, leaving 4 bases not matched to a gene. Germline loops: CDR1 DFQATT, CDR2 SNEGSKA (reference sequence). The CDR3 loop reads CSARDPRGGNQPQHF. The CDR3 bases are TGCAGTGCTAGAGACCCCAGGGGGGGCAATCAGCCCCAGCATTTT.